Following are 3 T cell receptor beta chains from one sample sequenced in a study of identical twins (dated by TCRdb to about 2016). Receptors were amplified or captured by 5' RACE. This sample was sequenced with an Illumina HiSeq 2000. TCRdb reprocessing: public reads trimmed at Q25 with fastp, clones called with MiXCR, in-frame beta chains kept. All rows with the same CDR3 protein become a single entry with the most common DNA and genes. The sample records 140,000 to 150,000 distinct CDR3 sequences, 3% to 4.5% of which are singletons. The ten largest account for about 7.8% of the sample. The sequenced sample was memory T cells sorted from blood. What the cell subset or site label conveys for this sample: CD45RO+ enriched T cells. These receptors came from a man between 18 and 35 years old in good health.

Ten or more counts support this clonotype. V usage is TRBV29-1 and J usage is TRBJ2-1; tentatively, D is TRBD2 (7 bases). V gave up 6 bases and J gave up 5 bases, with 23 bases separating them. Germline V gene data show CDR1 as SQVTM and CDR2 as ANQGSEA. The CDR3 is made up of 16 amino acids. The CDR3: CSVTKPVGGTNNEQFF. The CDR3, as DNA: TGCAGCGTCACAAAACCCGTCGGGGGGACAAACAATGAGCAGTTCTTC.

This clonotype came up a few times. The rearrangement uses TRBV3-1 and TRBJ1-2; 7 nucleotides line up with TRBD1. The CDR3 sequence is 15 residues long. Germline trimming cut 4 bases from V and 4 bases from J; bases unmatched to any gene: 9. Germline-derived CDR1 and CDR2 are LGHDT and YNNKEL (reference sequence). The CDR3 DNA is TGTGCCAGCAGCCTGGGACGGACAGGCCCCTATGGCTACACCTTC. Translated: CASSLGRTGPYGYTF.

This clonotype has ten or more counts. V is TRBV5-1 and J is TRBJ2-1, with D maybe TRBD2 (6 bases). The CDR3 runs 12 residues. Germline loops: CDR1 SGHRS, CDR2 YFSETQ. The V end was cut by 0 bases, the J end by 15 bases, with 13 bases between. The CDR3: CASSLEGTLMFF. The CDR3 DNA follows: TGCGCCAGCAGCTTGGAGGGGACTCTAATGTTCTTC.